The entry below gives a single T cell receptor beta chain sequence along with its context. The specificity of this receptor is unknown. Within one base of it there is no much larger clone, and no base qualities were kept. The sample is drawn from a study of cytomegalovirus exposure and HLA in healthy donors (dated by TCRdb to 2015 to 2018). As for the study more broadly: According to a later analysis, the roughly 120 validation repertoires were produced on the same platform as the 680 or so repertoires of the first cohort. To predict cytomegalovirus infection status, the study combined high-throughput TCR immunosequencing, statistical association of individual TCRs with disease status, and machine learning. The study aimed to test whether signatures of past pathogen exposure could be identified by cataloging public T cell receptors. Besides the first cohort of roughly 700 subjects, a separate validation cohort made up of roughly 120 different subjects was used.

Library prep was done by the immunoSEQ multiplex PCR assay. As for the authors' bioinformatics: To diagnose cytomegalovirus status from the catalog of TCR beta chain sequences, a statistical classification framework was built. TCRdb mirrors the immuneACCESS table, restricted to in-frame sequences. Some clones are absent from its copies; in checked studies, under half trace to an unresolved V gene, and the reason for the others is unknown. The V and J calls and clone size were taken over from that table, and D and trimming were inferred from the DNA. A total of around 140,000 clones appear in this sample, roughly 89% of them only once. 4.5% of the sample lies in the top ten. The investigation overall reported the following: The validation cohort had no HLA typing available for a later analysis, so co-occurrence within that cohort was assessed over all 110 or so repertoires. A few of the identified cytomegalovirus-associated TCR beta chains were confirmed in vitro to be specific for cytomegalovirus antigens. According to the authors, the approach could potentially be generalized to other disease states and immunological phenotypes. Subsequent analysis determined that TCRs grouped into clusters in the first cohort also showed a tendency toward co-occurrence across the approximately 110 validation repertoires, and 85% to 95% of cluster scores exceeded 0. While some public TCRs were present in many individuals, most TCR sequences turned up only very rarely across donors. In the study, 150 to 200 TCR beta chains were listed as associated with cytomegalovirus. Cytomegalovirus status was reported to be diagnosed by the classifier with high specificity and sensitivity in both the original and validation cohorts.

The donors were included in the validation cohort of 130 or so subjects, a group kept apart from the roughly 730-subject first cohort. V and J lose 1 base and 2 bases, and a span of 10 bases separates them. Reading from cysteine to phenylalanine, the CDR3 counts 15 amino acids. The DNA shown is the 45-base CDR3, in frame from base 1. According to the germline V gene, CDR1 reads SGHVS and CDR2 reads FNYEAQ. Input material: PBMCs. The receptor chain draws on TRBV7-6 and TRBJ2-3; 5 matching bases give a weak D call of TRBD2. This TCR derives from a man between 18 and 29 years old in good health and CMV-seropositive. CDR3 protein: CASSLGDYLTDTQYF. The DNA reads TGTGCCAGCAGCTTAGGCGACTATCTCACAGATACGCAGTATTTT. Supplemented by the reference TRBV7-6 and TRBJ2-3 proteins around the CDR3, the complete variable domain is GAGVSQSPRYKVTKRGQDVALRCDPISGHVSLYWYRQALGQGPEFLTYFNYEAQQDKSGLPNDRFSAERPEGSISTLTIQRTEQRDSAMYRCASSLGDYLTDTQYFGPGTRLTVL.